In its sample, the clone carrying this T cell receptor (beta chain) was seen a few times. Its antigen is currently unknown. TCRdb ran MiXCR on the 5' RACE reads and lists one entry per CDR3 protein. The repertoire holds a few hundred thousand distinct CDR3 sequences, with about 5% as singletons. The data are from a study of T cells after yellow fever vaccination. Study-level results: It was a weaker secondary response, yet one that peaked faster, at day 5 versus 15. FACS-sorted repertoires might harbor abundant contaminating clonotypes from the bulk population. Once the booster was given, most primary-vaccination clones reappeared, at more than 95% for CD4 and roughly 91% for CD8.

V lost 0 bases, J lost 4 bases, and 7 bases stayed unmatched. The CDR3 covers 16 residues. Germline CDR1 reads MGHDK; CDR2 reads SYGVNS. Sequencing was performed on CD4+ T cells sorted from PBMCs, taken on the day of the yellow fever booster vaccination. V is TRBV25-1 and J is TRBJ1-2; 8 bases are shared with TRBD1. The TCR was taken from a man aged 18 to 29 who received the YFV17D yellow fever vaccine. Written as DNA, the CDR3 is TGTGCCAGCAGTGAATATCAGGCAGGGGGCCGCTATGGCTACACCTTC. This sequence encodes CASSEYQAGGRYGYTF.